This section outlines one TCR beta chain sequence together with its context. Its antigen is not identified. The data were obtained in a study of a mutant IDH1 vaccine in newly diagnosed glioma. Study-wide background: The treated group averaged approximately 42 years old and was about 60% male, roughly 40% female. Study-level findings and limits: Immune responses induced by vaccination arose in 93.3% of the patients. Seemingly, top peripheral T cell clonotype changes bore no relation to pseudoprogression.

Sequenced by immunoSEQ multiplex PCR; TCRdb stores in-frame clones only, minus some. The sample shows tens of thousands of clones, 80% to 90% of them seen only once. CDR1 is MNHEY and CDR2 is SVGAGI in the germline V gene. This CDR3 region has 15 residues. The V and J ends lost 5 bases and 9 bases respectively, with 17 bases between them. Specified time point: baseline, week 1 (first vaccination visit). Sample treatment: pre-vaccination baseline after standard-of-care therapy. The V call is TRBV6-5, the J call TRBJ1-6, with D tentatively TRBD1 (6 bases). The sequence came from a man younger than 30 with glioma. Material: PBMCs, obtained from a glioma patient treated with radiotherapy, temozolomide or both. CDR3: CASSLATRQVSPLHF. CDR3 nucleotides: TGTGCCAGCAGTCTCGCAACCCGACAGGTTTCACCCCTCCACTTT.